Below, one T cell receptor (beta chain) is given with its context. Source study methods: Reference gene primer amplification gave nucleated cell count estimates. Produced via immunoSEQ multiplex PCR; TCRdb's table is partial and in-frame only. The V and J calls and clone size come from that table; D and trimming were worked out from the DNA. This table holds just under 100,000 clones, roughly 84% found once. The data belong to a study of blood T cell repertoires in COVID-19. Across the study: Spain, Italy and the United States supplied samples that represented acute and convalescent COVID-19.

This CDR3 spans 15 amino acids. After removal of 2 bases from V and 9 bases from J, the junction contained 6 bases not matched to a gene. Germline lookup yields CDR1 SGHTA and CDR2 FQGTGA. This sequence was found in a woman aged 55 to 70 in a cohort sampled during active or convalescent COVID-19. The V gene is TRBV7-3, the J gene TRBJ2-1, with TRBD1 matching 11 bases. Sequencing input: peripheral blood. CDR3 loop: CASSLQGQGGIEQFF. CDR3 DNA sequence: TGTGCCAGCAGCTTACAGGGACAGGGGGGTATTGAGCAGTTCTTC.